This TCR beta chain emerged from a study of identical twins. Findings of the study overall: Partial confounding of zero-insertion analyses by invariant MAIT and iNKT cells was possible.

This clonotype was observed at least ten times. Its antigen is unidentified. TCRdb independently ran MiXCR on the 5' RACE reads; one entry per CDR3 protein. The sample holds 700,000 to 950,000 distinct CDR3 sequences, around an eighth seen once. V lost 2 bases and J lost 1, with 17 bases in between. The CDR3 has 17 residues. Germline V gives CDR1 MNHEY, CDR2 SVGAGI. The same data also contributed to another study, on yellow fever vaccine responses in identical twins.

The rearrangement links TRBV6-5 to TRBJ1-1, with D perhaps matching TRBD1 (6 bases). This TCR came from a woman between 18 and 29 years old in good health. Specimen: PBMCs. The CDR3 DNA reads TGTGCCAGCAGTTACAGTGCAGGGGAAATCTGGAACACTGAAGCTTTCTTT. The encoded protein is CASSYSAGEIWNTEAFF.